These T cell receptor beta chains were read from a single sample in a study of blood T cell repertoires in COVID-19. Clones were sequenced by immunoSEQ multiplex PCR, and TCRdb holds only the in-frame ones, with some missing. The data show about 120,000 clones, 79% seen once. Specimen: peripheral blood. The receptors were sampled from a woman of 80 years or more with acute or convalescent COVID-19. The CDR3 runs from the conserved cysteine through the conserved F or W. The D gene is left open where the match is weak. Clone size is shown for a subset of rows, as once, few, many or a class of expanded clone.

V	size	J	D	DNA	CDR3
TRBV24-1	NA	TRBJ2-5	TRBD2	TGTGCCACCAGTGATTTGAAAGGGACTAGCGGGGGGCCCGAGGGCGGGACCCAGTACTTC	CATSDLKGTSGGPEGGTQYF
TRBV5-4	few	TRBJ2-5	NA	TGTGCCAGCAGCTTGCAGGAGGGAGAGACCCAGTACTTC	CASSLQEGETQYF
TRBV15	NA	TRBJ1-6	NA	TGTGCCACCAGCAACACAGACCGTTCACCCCTCCACTTT	CATSNTDRSPLHF
TRBV19	NA	TRBJ1-2	NA	TGTGCCAGTAGTATCCAACTACAGGGAGAAGGCGGCTACACCTTC	CASSIQLQGEGGYTF
TRBV18	NA	TRBJ1-4	TRBD1	TGTGCCAGCTCACGAAAAGGGACAGGGGAAGAAAAACTGTTTTTT	CASSRKGTGEEKLFF
TRBV12-3/TRBV12-4	NA	TRBJ2-5	NA	TGTGCCAGCAGTTTAGGTCAGGAAGAGACCCAGTACTTC	CASSLGQEETQYF
TRBV2	NA	TRBJ2-5	NA	TGTGCCAGCAGGGCCGGGACTGCCTGGCAGACCCAGTACTTC	CASRAGTAWQTQYF
TRBV7-2	NA	TRBJ2-4	NA	TGTGCCAGCAGCTTGCACCGGGAACCTAGGGTTCAGTACTTC	CASSLHREPRVQYF
TRBV3-1/TRBV3-2	NA	TRBJ1-6	NA	TGTGCCAGCAGCCAAGATATAATTAGGGACGAGGGGGATTCACCCCTCCACTTT	CASSQDIIRDEGDSPLHF
TRBV5-8	NA	TRBJ1-2	TRBD1	TGTGCCAGCAGCCGAGACAGGGTCGGTGGCTACACCTTC	CASSRDRVGGYTF
TRBV6-5	few	TRBJ1-6	TRBD1	TGTGCCAGCACCTCGACAGGGAAATCACCCCTCCACTTT	CASTSTGKSPLHF
TRBV15	NA	TRBJ2-7	NA	TGTGCCACCAGCAGAGGGGGCAGTCTATACGAGCAGTACTTC	CATSRGGSLYEQYF
TRBV7-9	many	TRBJ1-1	NA	TGTGCCAGCAGTTTAGGGCTTGGTAACACTGAAGCTTTCTTT	CASSLGLGNTEAFF
TRBV5-6	few	TRBJ2-3	TRBD2	TGTGCCAGCAGCCTAGCGGGGGGGCGCACAGATACGCAGTATTTT	CASSLAGGRTDTQYF
TRBV24-1	NA	TRBJ1-5	NA	TGTGCCACCAGTGACCGCGACAGGCGCCTCCAGCATTTT	CATSDRDRRLQHF
TRBV20-1	few	TRBJ2-1	NA	TGCAGTTGGACAGGAGGGAATGAGCAGTTCTTC	CSWTGGNEQFF
TRBV5-1	NA	TRBJ1-1	TRBD1	TGCGCCAGCAGCTCTGGACAGGGGGACACTGAAGCTTTCTTT	CASSSGQGDTEAFF
TRBV23-1	few	TRBJ1-4	NA	TGCGCCAGCAGTCTTTTATCCGGGACAAATAAAACTGCAACTAATGAAAAACTGTTTTTT	CASSLLSGTNKTATNEKLFF
TRBV7-2	NA	TRBJ2-5	NA	TGTGCCAGCAGCGAGGGACTGCAAGAGACCCAGTACTTC	CASSEGLQETQYF
TRBV29-1	few	TRBJ2-3	NA	TGCAGCGTCCAGGTCTCGGGGGTGAGGACAGATACGCAGTATTTT	CSVQVSGVRTDTQYF
TRBV3-1/TRBV3-2	few	TRBJ2-1	TRBD2	TGTGCCAGCAGCCAGACGTTCGGGACTAGCGGCCAGTACAATGAGCAGTTCTTC	CASSQTFGTSGQYNEQFF
TRBV6-6	NA	TRBJ2-7	NA	TGTGCCAGCAGACCGATTCGGGGCGAGCAGTACTTC	CASRPIRGEQYF
TRBV19	NA	TRBJ2-2	TRBD2	TGTGCCAGTAGACGGATAGCGGGAGGCCCTTCAACCGGGGAGCTGTTTTTT	CASRRIAGGPSTGELFF
TRBV5-1	NA	TRBJ1-4	TRBD1	TGCGCCAGCAGTTGGACAGGGCTGTCTAATGAAAAACTGTTTTTT	CASSWTGLSNEKLFF
TRBV4-3	few	TRBJ2-1	TRBD2	TGCGCCAGCAGCCCACGACTAGCGGGGGGGCCGATGGGTGAGCAGTTCTTC	CASSPRLAGGPMGEQFF
TRBV2	NA	TRBJ2-7	NA	TGTGCCAGCAGTGAAACCCGAGGCGCCTATGAGGAGCAGTACTTC	CASSETRGAYEEQYF
TRBV2	NA	TRBJ2-2	NA	TGTGCCAGCAGTGTCCCGGGAGAGGAGACCGGGGAGCTGTTTTTT	CASSVPGEETGELFF
TRBV4-3	once	TRBJ2-1	TRBD2	TGCGCCAGCAGCCAAGATCGGCTAGCGGGTTGGAATGAGCAGTTCTTC	CASSQDRLAGWNEQFF
TRBV19	NA	TRBJ1-5	TRBD1	TGTGCCAGTAGAACCGGACAGGGGGCAGGTCAGCCCCAGCATTTT	CASRTGQGAGQPQHF
TRBV5-1	NA	TRBJ2-1	NA	TGCGCCAGCAGCTTGGATGGCCTTAACTCCTACAATGAGCAGTTCTTC	CASSLDGLNSYNEQFF
TRBV29-1	few	TRBJ1-1	TRBD1	TGCAGCGTTGAAAGGGGGCGGGACACTGAAGCTTTCTTT	CSVERGRDTEAFF
TRBV28	NA	TRBJ2-7	TRBD2	TGTGCCAGCAGTTTACTCCTAGCGGGCGGCTACGAGCAGTACTTC	CASSLLLAGGYEQYF
TRBV30	NA	TRBJ2-1	TRBD2	TGTGCCCTGCTGGGCGGGAGCTATGAGCAGTTCTTC	CALLGGSYEQFF
TRBV20-1	NA	TRBJ1-2	NA	TGCAGTGCTACCGACAGCTATGGCTACACCTTC	CSATDSYGYTF
TRBV7-2	few	TRBJ2-7	NA	TGTGCCAGCAGCTTAGCGTGGGGGGAAAAATACGAGCAGTACTTC	CASSLAWGEKYEQYF
TRBV7-2	NA	TRBJ2-7	NA	TGTGCCAGCAGTGGGGGACTTTTATCCTACGAGCAGTACTTC	CASSGGLLSYEQYF
TRBV12-3/TRBV12-4	NA	TRBJ1-2	TRBD1	TGTGCCAGCAGTGGGACAGGGAGGTCTGGCTACACCTTC	CASSGTGRSGYTF
TRBV28	NA	TRBJ2-5	NA	TGTGCCAGCGGTTCCGGGGGGCGTAAAGAGACCCAGTACTTC	CASGSGGRKETQYF
TRBV11-2	NA	TRBJ2-1	TRBD2	TGTGCCAGCAGCTTCTCGGGACTGGGGAGGGGTGAGCAGTTCTTC	CASSFSGLGRGEQFF
TRBV6-6	NA	TRBJ2-5	TRBD2	TGTGCCAGCAGTTCCCACGGACTAGTTGAGACCCAGTACTTC	CASSSHGLVETQYF
TRBV15	few	TRBJ2-2	NA	TGTGCCACCAGCAGAGGGTCTAGCACCGGGGAGCTGTTTTTT	CATSRGSSTGELFF
TRBV4-2	once	TRBJ2-4	NA	TGTGCCAGCAGCCAAGAAAGAGGCCTAGCCAAAAACATTCAGTACTTC	CASSQERGLAKNIQYF
TRBV18	NA	TRBJ2-3	TRBD1	TGTGCCAGCTCACCAAGGGACAGGGTCACAGATACGCAGTATTTT	CASSPRDRVTDTQYF
TRBV4-3	NA	TRBJ2-1	NA	TGCGCCAGCAGCCAAGAGCAGCGGTTGGGTGAGCAGTTCTTC	CASSQEQRLGEQFF
TRBV6-1	NA	TRBJ1-6	NA	TGTGCCAGCAGTGAAAGAGGGATTAATTCACCCCTCCACTTT	CASSERGINSPLHF
TRBV6-5	NA	TRBJ2-5	NA	TGTGCCAGCAGTTCCCCCCCAGGGGAAGTACAAGAGACCCAGTACTTC	CASSSPPGEVQETQYF
TRBV18	NA	TRBJ1-2	NA	TGTGCCAGCTCACCGGGGGCCGACGAAGGTGGCTACACCTTC	CASSPGADEGGYTF
TRBV28	NA	TRBJ1-6	NA	TGTGCCAGCCGAGGAACCTCCTATAATTCACCCCTCCACTTT	CASRGTSYNSPLHF
TRBV15	NA	TRBJ1-2	TRBD1	TGTGCCACCAGCATACCCGGAAGGGACAGGGGACTACGTTATGGCTACACCTTC	CATSIPGRDRGLRYGYTF
TRBV28	few	TRBJ1-2	NA	TGTGCCAGCAGTTTAGAGCGGTACTATGGCTACACCTTC	CASSLERYYGYTF
TRBV11-2	NA	TRBJ1-5	TRBD1	TGTGCCAGCAGCTTAGGGACAGGGGGAAATCAGCCCCAGCATTTT	CASSLGTGGNQPQHF
TRBV7-4	NA	TRBJ2-3	NA	TGTGCCAGCAGCTTGCAGGCGAGAACAGATACGCAGTATTTT	CASSLQARTDTQYF
TRBV5-1	NA	TRBJ1-2	TRBD1	TGCGCCAGCAGCCCGGGACAGGGGGCATCAGATAACTATGGCTACACCTTC	CASSPGQGASDNYGYTF
TRBV7-9	NA	TRBJ2-5	TRBD2	TGTGCCAGCAGCCCGACTAGCTCGGAGACCCAGTACTTC	CASSPTSSETQYF
TRBV25-1	NA	TRBJ1-2	NA	TGTGCCAGCAGTGAAGCGGGGGCGGTATCTAACTATGGCTACACCTTC	CASSEAGAVSNYGYTF
TRBV24-1	NA	TRBJ2-5	TRBD2	TGTGCCACCAGTGGTGGGGGGGACCAAGAGACCCAGTACTTC	CATSGGGDQETQYF
TRBV5-4	NA	TRBJ2-5	TRBD1	TGTGCCAGCAGCTTGGCTTGGGGACAGCCTTTCCAAGAGACCCAGTACTTC	CASSLAWGQPFQETQYF